A selection of T cell receptor beta chains follows, all from one sample in a study of blood T cell repertoires in COVID-19. The assay was immunoSEQ multiplex PCR, and TCRdb's table has in-frame clones only and misses some. The table shows 75,000 to 95,000 clones, with almost 90% occurring only once. The sequenced sample was peripheral blood. These receptors all come from a human donor in a cohort sampled during active COVID-19. Each CDR3 is given with its conserved first and last residue. D genes are given only for firm matches. The size field is filled for only some rows; it gives once, few, many or a size class.

clone_size	v_call	d_call	j_call	cdr3_aa	cdr3_nt
few	TRBV5-1	TRBD2	TRBJ2-1	CASSTGLAVTSYNEQFF	TGCGCCAGCAGCACAGGACTAGCGGTAACGTCCTACAATGAGCAGTTCTTC
.	TRBV7-2	TRBD2	TRBJ2-3	CASSLGLAAISTDTQYF	TGTGCCAGCAGCCTGGGACTAGCCGCAATAAGCACAGATACGCAGTATTTT
.	TRBV25-1	.	TRBJ1-1	CASSPLRGGEDTEAFF	TGTGCCAGCAGCCCCCTGAGGGGAGGGGAGGACACTGAAGCTTTCTTT
.	TRBV6-5	.	TRBJ2-1	CASRGKTRIYEQFF	TGTGCCAGCAGGGGGAAGACTAGAATCTATGAGCAGTTCTTC
.	TRBV5-5	.	TRBJ1-3	CASSPRGSSGNTIYF	TGTGCCAGCAGCCCTAGGGGGAGCTCTGGAAACACCATATATTTT
.	TRBV5-1	TRBD2	TRBJ2-3	CASSLWRGSTDTQYF	TGCGCCAGCAGCTTGTGGCGGGGGAGCACAGATACGCAGTATTTT
.	TRBV27	.	TRBJ1-5	CASASVNQPQHF	TGTGCCAGCGCCTCGGTCAATCAGCCCCAGCATTTT
.	TRBV4-2	TRBD2	TRBJ2-7	CASSIRLAGPYEQYF	TGTGCCAGCAGCATCAGACTAGCGGGACCCTACGAGCAGTACTTC
.	TRBV3-1/TRBV3-2	.	TRBJ2-1	CASSQDYGYNEQFF	TGTGCCAGCAGCCAAGATTACGGCTACAATGAGCAGTTCTTC
.	TRBV30	TRBD1	TRBJ1-1	CASDPRAGGTEAFF	TGTGCCTCAGACCCCCGTGCAGGGGGCACTGAAGCTTTCTTT
.	TRBV12-5	.	TRBJ2-7	CASGFPNRGSYEQYF	TGTGCTAGTGGTTTCCCTAATAGGGGCTCCTACGAGCAGTACTTC
.	TRBV7-3	TRBD2	TRBJ2-2	CASSLLVAGGPGDTGELFF	TGTGCCAGCAGCTTATTGGTAGCGGGAGGGCCTGGAGACACCGGGGAGCTGTTTTTT
.	TRBV5-1	TRBD1	TRBJ2-3	CASSLGHLGQGTDTQYF	TGCGCCAGCAGCTTGGGGCATCTGGGACAGGGCACAGATACGCAGTATTTT
.	TRBV1	.	TRBJ2-1	CTSSPGLAYNEQFF	TGCACCAGCAGCCCGGGACTAGCCTACAATGAGCAGTTCTTC
once	TRBV7-9	TRBD1	TRBJ2-7	CASSPRGTYEQYF	TGTGCCAGCAGCCCCAGGGGGACGTACGAGCAGTACTTC
.	TRBV9	TRBD2	TRBJ2-1	CASSVAGTIYNEQFF	TGTGCCAGCAGCGTAGCGGGGACTATATACAATGAGCAGTTCTTC
.	TRBV5-6	.	TRBJ2-5	CASSWGGWDSHQETQYF	TGTGCCAGCAGCTGGGGAGGATGGGACAGCCACCAAGAGACCCAGTACTTC
once	TRBV7-2	.	TRBJ1-3	CASSLDGSSGNTIYF	TGTGCCAGCAGCTTGGACGGGAGCTCTGGAAACACCATATATTTT
medium-sized	TRBV27	.	TRBJ2-7	CASSGQTSSYEQYF	TGTGCCAGCTCCGGACAGACCTCCTCCTACGAGCAGTACTTC
.	TRBV9	.	TRBJ2-3	CASSAPYQLVSTDTQYF	TGTGCCAGCAGCGCACCCTACCAACTAGTGAGCACAGATACGCAGTATTTT
.	TRBV3-1/TRBV3-2	.	TRBJ1-6	CASRSQGYNSPLHF	TGTGCCAGCAGGTCCCAGGGGTATAATTCACCCCTCCACTTT
once	TRBV29-1	TRBD1	TRBJ2-1	CSAPLVDRGVWNEQFF	TGCAGCGCTCCCCTAGTAGACAGGGGGGTTTGGAATGAGCAGTTCTTC
.	TRBV19	TRBD1	TRBJ2-7	CASSLGTGVRYEQYF	TGTGCCAGTAGTCTGGGGACAGGGGTCCGCTACGAGCAGTACTTC
.	TRBV5-1	.	TRBJ2-2	CASKTDPGLGAGELFF	TGCGCCAGCAAGACAGATCCGGGACTCGGGGCCGGGGAGCTGTTTTTT
.	TRBV28	TRBD1	TRBJ1-6	CASRSSGTGYSPLHF	TGTGCCAGCAGAAGTTCCGGGACAGGGTATTCACCCCTCCACTTT
.	TRBV11-2	TRBD1	TRBJ2-1	CASSFPGTDPYNEQFF	TGTGCCAGCAGCTTTCCCGGGACAGATCCCTACAATGAGCAGTTCTTC
.	TRBV7-2	TRBD1	TRBJ1-2	CASSSQGAVNYGYTF	TGTGCCAGCAGCTCGCAGGGGGCGGTAAACTATGGCTACACCTTC
.	TRBV7-2	.	TRBJ1-5	CASSLGPGGQPQHF	TGTGCCAGCAGCTTAGGTCCAGGAGGACAGCCCCAGCATTTT
.	TRBV5-4	.	TRBJ1-1	CASSFRGRGLGEAFF	TGTGCCAGCAGCTTCCGTGGCAGGGGCTTGGGGGAAGCTTTCTTT
.	TRBV5-6	TRBD2	TRBJ2-7	CASCGSSNSYEQYF	TGTGCCAGCTGCGGGAGTTCAAACTCCTACGAGCAGTACTTC
once	TRBV7-2	.	TRBJ2-3	CASSFSTSTDTQYF	TGTGCCAGCAGCTTTTCTACTAGCACAGATACGCAGTATTTT
.	TRBV4-1	.	TRBJ1-2	CASSQATDGYGYTF	TGCGCCAGCAGCCAAGCCACAGACGGCTATGGCTACACCTTC
.	TRBV4-1	.	TRBJ1-1	CASSQVHEGNTEAFF	TGCGCCAGCAGCCAAGTTCATGAGGGGAACACTGAAGCTTTCTTT
once	TRBV1	.	TRBJ2-2	CTSSQLNRGSNTGELFF	TGCACCAGCAGCCAACTTAACAGGGGTTCGAACACCGGGGAGCTGTTTTTT
.	TRBV9	TRBD2	TRBJ2-1	CASSPTGTSGISYNEQFF	TGTGCCAGCAGCCCCACGGGAACTAGCGGTATTTCCTACAATGAGCAGTTCTTC
.	TRBV25-1	.	TRBJ2-3	CASSESEAWDTQYF	TGTGCCAGCAGTGAATCTGAGGCCTGGGATACGCAGTATTTT
few	TRBV7-9	.	TRBJ1-1	CASSRPGDSSDTEAFF	TGTGCCAGCAGCCGCCCGGGGGATTCTTCGGACACTGAAGCTTTCTTT
.	TRBV3-1/TRBV3-2	.	TRBJ1-3	CASSQDQGSSGNTIYF	TGTGCCAGCAGCCAAGATCAGGGGAGCTCTGGAAACACCATATATTTT
.	TRBV7-9	.	TRBJ2-2	CASSSARVPGELFF	TGTGCCAGCAGCTCGGCCAGGGTTCCCGGGGAGCTGTTTTTT
.	TRBV14	TRBD2	TRBJ2-1	CASSRRMGLAGASSYNEQFF	TGTGCCAGCAGCCGAAGAATGGGACTAGCGGGGGCCAGCTCCTACAATGAGCAGTTCTTC
.	TRBV9	.	TRBJ1-2	CASSVQGRGVYTF	TGTGCCAGCAGCGTACAGGGGCGGGGGGTATACACCTTC
.	TRBV5-1	.	TRBJ1-1	CASSTGMNTEAFF	TGCGCCAGCAGCACAGGGATGAACACTGAAGCTTTCTTT
.	TRBV11-3	.	TRBJ2-7	CASSSKLSADEQYF	TGTGCCAGCAGCTCTAAACTCTCCGCCGACGAGCAGTACTTC
.	TRBV29-1	TRBD1	TRBJ1-5	CSVGGQGVSQPQHF	TGCAGCGTCGGCGGACAGGGGGTAAGTCAGCCCCAGCATTTT
.	TRBV4-1	.	TRBJ2-7	CASSQGGRDFEQYF	TGCGCCAGCAGCCAAGGGGGCCGGGACTTTGAGCAGTACTTC
once	TRBV9	TRBD2	TRBJ2-6	CASSVGAGGVPGANVLTF	TGTGCCAGCAGCGTAGGGGCGGGAGGGGTCCCTGGGGCCAACGTCCTGACTTTC
.	TRBV11-3	.	TRBJ2-5	CASSARAGQETQYF	TGTGCCAGCAGTGCGAGGGCTGGTCAAGAGACCCAGTACTTC
.	TRBV5-4	TRBD1	TRBJ1-6	CASSSSGTGGNSPLHF	TGTGCCAGCAGCTCCTCCGGGACAGGGGGGAATTCACCCCTCCACTTT
.	TRBV5-1	.	TRBJ2-3	CASSPGVASDTQYF	TGCGCCAGCTCCCCGGGAGTAGCTTCAGATACGCAGTATTTT
.	TRBV7-2	.	TRBJ1-2	CASSLYRDGYTF	TGTGCCAGCAGCTTGTACAGGGACGGCTACACCTTC
.	TRBV6-5	.	TRBJ1-1	CASRGDREAFF	TGTGCCAGCAGGGGCGACAGGGAAGCTTTCTTT